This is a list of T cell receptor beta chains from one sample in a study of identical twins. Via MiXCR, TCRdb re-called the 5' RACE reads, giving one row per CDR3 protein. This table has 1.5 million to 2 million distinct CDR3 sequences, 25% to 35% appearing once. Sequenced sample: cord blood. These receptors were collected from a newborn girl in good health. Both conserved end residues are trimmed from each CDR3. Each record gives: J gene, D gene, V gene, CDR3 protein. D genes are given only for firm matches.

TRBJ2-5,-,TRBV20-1,SASLRVGTQY
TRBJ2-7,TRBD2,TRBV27,ASSLRSGGYEQY
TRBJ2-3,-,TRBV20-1,SARVTSSGTDTQY
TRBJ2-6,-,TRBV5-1,ASSLQGGNSGANVLT
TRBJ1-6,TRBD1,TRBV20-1,SAHRDSNYSPLH
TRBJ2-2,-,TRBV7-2,ASSLFTGSVAGELF
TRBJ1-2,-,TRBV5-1,ASSSAGHNYGYT
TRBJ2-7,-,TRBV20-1,SARRFSYEQY
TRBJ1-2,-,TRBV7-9,ASSPGRAELYGYT
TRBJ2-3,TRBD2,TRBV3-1,ASSQKGTSDTQY
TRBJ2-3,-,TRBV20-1,SAAPIGLAAFTDTQY
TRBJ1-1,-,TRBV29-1,SVHRAGDTGAF
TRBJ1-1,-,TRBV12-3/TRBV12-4,ASSFSVRPEAF
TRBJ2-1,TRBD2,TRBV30,AWSKRGPEQF
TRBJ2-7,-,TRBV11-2,ASSPQTTYEQY
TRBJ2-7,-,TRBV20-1,SARRGVDEQY
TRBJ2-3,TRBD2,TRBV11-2,ASSPFRGLAGTDTQY
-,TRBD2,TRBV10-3,AIRLGLAANEQY
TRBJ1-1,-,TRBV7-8,ASSLARRGAYTEAF
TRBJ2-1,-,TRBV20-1,SNLRGADYNEQF
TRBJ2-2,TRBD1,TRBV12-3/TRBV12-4,ASRDRDRGKIDTGELF
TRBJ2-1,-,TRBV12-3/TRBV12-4,ASRPGRGQPSFKGSYNEQF
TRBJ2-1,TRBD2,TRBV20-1,SAYRTSGIDYNEQF
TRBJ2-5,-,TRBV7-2,ASSLVFPSQETQY
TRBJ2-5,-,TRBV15,ATSGSPIQETQY
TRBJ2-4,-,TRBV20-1,SARVLIRGETGKNIQY
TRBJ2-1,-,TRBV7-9,ASSLVEGDGQF
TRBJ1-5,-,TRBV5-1,ASSLGPDQPQH
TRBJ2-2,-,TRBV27,ASSLHRDSGGELF
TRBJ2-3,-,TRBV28,ASSYKHYTQY
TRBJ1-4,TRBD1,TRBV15,ATSSAGTGGEKLF
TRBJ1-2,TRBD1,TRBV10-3,AISAWTGGDYGYT
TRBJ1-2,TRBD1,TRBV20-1,SARGHRGYGYT
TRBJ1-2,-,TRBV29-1,SVPIDYGYT
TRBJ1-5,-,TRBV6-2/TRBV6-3,ASSYFQVTGTMYSNQPQH
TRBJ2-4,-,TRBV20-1,SAISGRIQY
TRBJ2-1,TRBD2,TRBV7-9,ASSPLAGSWGEQF
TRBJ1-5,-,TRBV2,ASSVLYQPQH
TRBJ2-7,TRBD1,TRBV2,ASRDRDYEQY
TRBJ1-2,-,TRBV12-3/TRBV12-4,ASTSGRGGLGYT
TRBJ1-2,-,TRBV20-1,SARGDGANYGYT